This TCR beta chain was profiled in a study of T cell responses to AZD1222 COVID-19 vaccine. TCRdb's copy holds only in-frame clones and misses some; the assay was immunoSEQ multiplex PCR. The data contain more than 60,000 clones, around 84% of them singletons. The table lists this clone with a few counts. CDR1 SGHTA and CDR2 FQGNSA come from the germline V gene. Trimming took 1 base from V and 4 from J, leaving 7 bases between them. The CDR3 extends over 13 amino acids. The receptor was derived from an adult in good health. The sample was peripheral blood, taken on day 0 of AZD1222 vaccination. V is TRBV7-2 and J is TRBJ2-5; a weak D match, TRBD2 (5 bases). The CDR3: CASSLGGVETQYF. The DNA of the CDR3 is TGTGCCAGCAGCTTAGGGGGAGTAGAGACCCAGTACTTC. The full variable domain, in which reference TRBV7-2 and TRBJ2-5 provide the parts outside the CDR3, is GAGVSQSPSNKVTEKGKDVELRCDPISGHTALYWYRQSLGQGLEFLIYFQGNSAPDKSGLPSDRFSAERTGGSVSTLTIQRTQQEDSAVYLCASSLGGVETQYFGPGTRLLVL.